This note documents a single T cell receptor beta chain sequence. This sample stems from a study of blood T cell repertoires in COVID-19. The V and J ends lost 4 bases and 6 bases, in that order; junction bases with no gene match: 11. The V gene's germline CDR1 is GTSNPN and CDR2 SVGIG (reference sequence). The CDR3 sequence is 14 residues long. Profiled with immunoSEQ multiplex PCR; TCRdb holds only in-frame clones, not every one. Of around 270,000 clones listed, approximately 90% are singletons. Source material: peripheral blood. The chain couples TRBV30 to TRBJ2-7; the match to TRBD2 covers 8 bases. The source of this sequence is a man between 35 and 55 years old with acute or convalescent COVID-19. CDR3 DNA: TGTGCCTGGATAGCCGGGACTAGTGGAGCCGAGCAGTACTTC. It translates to CAWIAGTSGAEQYF.